This TCR beta chain was sequenced during a study of blood T cell repertoires in COVID-19. Measured with immunoSEQ multiplex PCR; TCRdb has only the in-frame clones, and not every one. The table shows some 120,000 clones, with more than 75% occurring only once. Trimming pared 8 bases from V and 0 bases from J, leaving 12 bases between. Per the germline V gene, CDR1 is MNHEY and CDR2 is SVGAGI. The CDR3 has 14 residues. The receptor's source is a man aged 60 to 69 with acute or convalescent COVID-19. The rearrangement joins TRBV6-5 to TRBJ2-3, with D maybe TRBD1 (6 bases). Sequenced input: peripheral blood. DNA of the CDR3: TGTGCCAGCGGGCAGGGGATAAGCACAGATACGCAGTATTTT. This translates into CASGQGISTDTQYF.